The clone carrying this T cell receptor beta chain was seen a few times. Its antigen is currently unknown. Looked up from germline, CDR1 is LNHDA and CDR2 is SQIVND (reference sequence). There are 12 residues in the CDR3. V was pared by 3 bases and J by 1 base, with 3 bases between. This specimen belongs to a study of chemoradiotherapy in HPV16-positive cancers. TCRdb keeps only in-frame clones here, not all; method: immunoSEQ multiplex PCR. This sample has about 35,000 clones, with around 92% found just once. Regarding the study as a whole: During treatment, candidate HPV-specific clones and E7-related motifs expanded in tumor. In HPV16-positive patients, HPV-responsive T-cell expansion tracked better recurrence-free survival.

Sequencing used blood, obtained from a patient who underwent chemoradiotherapy. The chain carries TRBV19 and TRBJ1-1; unclear D gene. The sequence was obtained from a human donor with HPV-associated anogenital cancer. As DNA, the CDR3 is TGTGCCAGTAGTATTGGGAACACTGAAGCTTTCTTT. Translated: CASSIGNTEAFF.